Reported below is one TCR beta chain. This clonotype was seen a few times. Its specific antigen is unknown. Base qualities were left out, and no much larger clone turns up one base away. The CDR3 covers 13 residues, taking in both the cysteine and the phenylalanine. Only the CDR3 DNA is retained, 39 bases long and in frame from the first base. V lost 7 bases and J lost 1 base; the stretch between them is 10 bases long. The germline V gene (reference sequence) provides CDR1 DFQATT and CDR2 SNEGSKA. The data were taken from a study of human T cells and chemical hapten exposure (dated by TCRdb to about 2021). Notes on the research overall: Libraries were pooled for sequencing, and variation in per-sample TCR yields was attributed mainly to small differences in library volumes within the pool. Peripheral blood TCR repertoire changes were tracked in vivo in alopecia patients during primary and secondary sensitization to the hapten diphenylcyclopropenone (DPC). Each blood RNA sample was used to sequence both TCR alpha and TCR beta chains. The paper's findings and limits, for the study overall: Repeated subsampling changed both the strength of the expansion versus patch-test correlation and the threshold at which that correlation became significant. DPC sensitization did not change how many TCRs were above 1 in 1000 frequency, and no evidence was found of alterations in global repertoire structure.

The library was obtained by 5' RACE. The sequencer listed for this sample is Illumina MiSeq. During library preparation, unique molecular identifiers were attached to individual cDNA molecules so that TCRs could be counted in a quantitative, reproducible way. In the original analysis: The median number of TCRs per sample was 95,638, ranging from roughly 20,000 to 700,000. The Decombinator software suite was used to annotate the V, J and CDR3 of the TCR reads. To make PS versus PT1 abundance plots, every sample was subsampled to the same number of TCRs (28,000). Expanded TCRs were defined as absent before sensitization and observed at least eight times at the 2-week time point. TCRdb cleaned the public reads at Q25 with fastp, built clones with MiXCR and kept in-frame beta chains. Here each entry gathers all rows of one CDR3 protein and keeps the most common genes and DNA. TCRdb, not the authors, supplied the V and J calls. For this sample the table gives 80,000 or so distinct CDR3 sequences, of which 15% to 20% were detected only once. Jointly, the top ten make up 6.5% to 7% of the sample.

Total RNA was extracted from unfractionated whole blood collected in Tempus Blood RNA tubes. Roughly 5 healthy volunteers served as TCR sequencing controls and were bled at day 0, 2 weeks and 6 weeks. In this chain, TRBV20-1 is recombined with TRBJ2-2; a weak D assignment points to TRBD2 (5 bases agree). The TCR comes from a female donor in good health. The bases read TGCAGTGGGGAGCAGATGAACACCGGGGAGCTGTTTTTT. This is translated as CSGEQMNTGELFF.